The clone carrying this TCR beta chain occurred a few times. This entry belongs to a study of blood T cell repertoires in COVID-19. Study context: Sources were T cells, B-cell-depleted T cells, or PBMCs; the material itself was cDNA or gDNA.

The method was immunoSEQ multiplex PCR; TCRdb's version includes in-frame clones alone and lacks a portion of them. Of about 130,000 clones listed, approximately 80% are singletons. This CDR3 contains 16 residues. The J segment lost 5 bases and the V segment lost 0 bases, leaving 5 bases of the junction unmatched. The germline V gene has CDR1 SGHAT and CDR2 FQDESV (reference sequence). Sequencing used peripheral blood. The receptor was derived from a man aged 35 to 55 with active or convalescent COVID-19. V and J are TRBV11-1 and TRBJ2-3; 10 bases are a match to TRBD2. CDR3 sequence reads: CASSLATAGGQDTQYF. CDR3 nucleotides: TGTGCCAGCAGCTTAGCGACAGCGGGGGGGCAAGATACGCAGTATTTT.